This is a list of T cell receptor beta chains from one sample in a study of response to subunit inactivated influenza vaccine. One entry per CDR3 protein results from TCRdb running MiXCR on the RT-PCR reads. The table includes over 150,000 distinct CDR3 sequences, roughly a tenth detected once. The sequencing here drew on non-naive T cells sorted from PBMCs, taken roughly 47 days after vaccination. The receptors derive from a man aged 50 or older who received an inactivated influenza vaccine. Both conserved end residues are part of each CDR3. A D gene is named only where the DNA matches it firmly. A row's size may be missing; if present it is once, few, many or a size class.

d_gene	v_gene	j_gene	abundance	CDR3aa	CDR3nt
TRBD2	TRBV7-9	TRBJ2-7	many	CASSLGTTIYEQYF	TGTGCCAGCAGCCTCGGGACTACCATCTACGAGCAGTACTTC
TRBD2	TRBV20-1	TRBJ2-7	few	CSASTLAGGSYEQYF	TGCAGTGCTAGTACTCTAGCGGGGGGATCCTACGAGCAGTACTTC
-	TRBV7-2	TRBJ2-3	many	CASSLAPGASTDTQYF	TGTGCCAGCAGCTTAGCCCCGGGGGCCAGCACAGATACGCAGTATTTT
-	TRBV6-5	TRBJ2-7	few	CASSYSTAAYEQYF	TGTGCCAGCAGTTACTCGACTGCGGCCTACGAGCAGTACTTC
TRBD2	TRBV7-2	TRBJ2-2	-	CASSSWTSTGELFF	TGTGCCAGCAGCTCGTGGACTAGTACCGGGGAGCTGTTTTTT
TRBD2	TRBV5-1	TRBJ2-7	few	CASGIAGSYEQYF	TGCGCCAGCGGCATAGCGGGGAGCTACGAGCAGTACTTC
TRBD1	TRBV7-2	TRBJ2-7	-	CASSSLLTGNEQYF	TGTGCCAGCAGCTCACTCCTGACAGGGAACGAGCAGTACTTC
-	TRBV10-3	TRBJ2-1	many	CAISAIGNNNEQFF	TGTGCCATCAGTGCTATCGGGAACAACAATGAGCAGTTCTTC
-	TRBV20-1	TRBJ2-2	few	CSAEGLRGGELFF	TGCAGTGCGGAGGGCCTTAGGGGCGGGGAGCTGTTTTTT
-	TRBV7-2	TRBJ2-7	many	CASSHNSYEQYF	TGTGCCAGCAGCCACAACTCCTACGAGCAGTACTTC
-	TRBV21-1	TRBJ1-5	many	CASSKAAIFQQGNQPQHF	TGTGCCAGCAGCAAAGCCGCGATCTTCCAACAGGGGAATCAGCCCCAGCATTTT
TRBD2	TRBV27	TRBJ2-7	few	CASSPLGLAGGPPYEQYF	TGTGCCAGCAGTCCCCTCGGACTAGCGGGAGGGCCTCCCTACGAGCAGTACTTC
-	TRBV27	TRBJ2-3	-	CASSLGDVSTDTQYF	TGTGCCAGCAGTTTAGGGGACGTGAGCACAGATACGCAGTATTTT
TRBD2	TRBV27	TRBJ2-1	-	CASSLSGGPSYNEQFF	TGTGCCAGCAGTTTATCGGGAGGGCCCTCCTACAATGAGCAGTTCTTC
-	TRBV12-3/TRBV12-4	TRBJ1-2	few	CASRGIRDYGYTF	TGTGCCAGCAGGGGGATTCGGGACTATGGCTACACCTTC
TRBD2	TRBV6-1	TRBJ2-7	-	CASSHSGNYEQYF	TGTGCCAGCAGTCATAGCGGGAACTACGAGCAGTACTTC
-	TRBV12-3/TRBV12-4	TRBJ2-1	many	CASSPILLDEQFF	TGTGCCAGCAGTCCAATCTTGCTGGATGAGCAGTTCTTC
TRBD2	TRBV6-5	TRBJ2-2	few	CASSYAGLGSNTGELFF	TGTGCCAGCAGTTACGCGGGACTAGGTTCGAACACCGGGGAGCTGTTTTTT
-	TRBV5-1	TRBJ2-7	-	CASSLGLGTRTPSSYEQYF	TGCGCCAGCAGCTTGGGTCTCGGGACGCGTACACCGAGCTCCTACGAGCAGTACTTC
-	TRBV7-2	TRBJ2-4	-	CASSSARAAAKNIQYF	TGTGCCAGCAGCTCGGCAAGGGCTGCAGCCAAAAACATTCAGTACTTC
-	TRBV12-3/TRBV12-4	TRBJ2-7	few	CASSSGAHEQYF	TGTGCCAGCAGTTCTGGCGCCCACGAGCAGTACTTC
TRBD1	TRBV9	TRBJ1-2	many	CASSVEFTGVHYGYTF	TGTGCCAGCAGCGTAGAATTCACAGGGGTCCACTATGGCTACACCTTC
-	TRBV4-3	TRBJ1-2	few	CASSQEVGRGYGYTF	TGCGCCAGCAGCCAAGAGGTTGGCAGGGGCTATGGCTACACCTTC
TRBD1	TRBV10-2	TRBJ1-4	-	CASGRDRGREKLFF	TGCGCCAGCGGCCGGGACAGGGGGCGTGAAAAACTGTTTTTT
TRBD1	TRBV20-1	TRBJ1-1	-	CSAKQGLNTEAFF	TGCAGTGCTAAACAGGGGCTGAACACTGAAGCTTTCTTT
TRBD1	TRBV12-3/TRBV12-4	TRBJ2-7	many	CASSLAGQGSGYEQYF	TGTGCCAGCAGTTTAGCGGGACAGGGGTCGGGGTACGAGCAGTACTTC
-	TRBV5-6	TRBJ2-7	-	CASSLVSTYEQYF	TGTGCCAGCAGCTTGGTCAGTACCTACGAGCAGTACTTC
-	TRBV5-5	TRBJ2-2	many	CASSLEPGMNTGELFF	TGTGCCAGCAGCCTGGAGCCTGGGATGAACACCGGGGAGCTGTTTTTT
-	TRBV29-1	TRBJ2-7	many	CSVIESSYEQYF	TGCAGCGTGATCGAGAGCTCCTACGAGCAGTACTTC
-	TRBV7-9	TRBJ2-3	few	CASSFATADTQYF	TGTGCCAGCAGCTTTGCTACCGCAGATACGCAGTATTTT
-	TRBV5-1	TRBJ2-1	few	CASRPGNNEQFF	TGCGCCAGCAGACCGGGGAACAATGAGCAGTTCTTC
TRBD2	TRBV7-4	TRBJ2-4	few	CASSLPRPSTSGFGGRNRGNIQYF	TGTGCCAGCAGCTTACCTCGCCCCTCGACTAGCGGGTTTGGGGGGAGAAATCGTGGAAACATTCAGTACTTC
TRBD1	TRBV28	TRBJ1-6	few	CASSSDRGRRPLHF	TGTGCCAGCAGTTCGGACAGGGGGCGAAGACCCCTCCACTTT
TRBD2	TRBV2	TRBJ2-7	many	CASRLANYEQYF	TGTGCCAGCAGACTAGCGAACTACGAGCAGTACTTC
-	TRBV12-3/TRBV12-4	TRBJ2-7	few	CASSFRDGTYEQYF	TGTGCCAGCAGTTTTAGGGACGGCACCTACGAGCAGTACTTC
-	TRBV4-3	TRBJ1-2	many	CASSQVASYNYGYTF	TGCGCCAGCAGCCAAGTGGCCAGCTACAACTATGGCTACACCTTC
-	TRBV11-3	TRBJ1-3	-	CATHRESVGNTIYF	TGTGCCACTCACAGGGAATCGGTTGGAAACACCATATATTTT
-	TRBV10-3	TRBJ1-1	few	CAIRPGASNTEAFF	TGTGCCATCAGACCCGGGGCCTCGAACACTGAAGCTTTCTTT
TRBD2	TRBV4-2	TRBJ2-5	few	CASSQDRSGGLQETQYF	TGTGCCAGCAGCCAAGATCGGTCGGGAGGGCTACAAGAGACCCAGTACTTC
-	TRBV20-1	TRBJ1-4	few	CSAPEPPTNEKLFF	TGCAGTGCACCCGAACCTCCAACTAATGAAAAACTGTTTTTT
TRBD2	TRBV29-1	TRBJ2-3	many	CSVGTSGALGDTQYF	TGCAGCGTTGGGACTAGCGGAGCCCTGGGAGATACGCAGTATTTT